These T cell receptor beta chains were read from a single sample in a study of identical twins. TCRdb processed the 5' RACE reads anew with MiXCR; each CDR3 protein has one entry. This sample has 450,000 or so distinct CDR3 sequences, with roughly 26% found just once. The sample was also reused in another study, on T cells expressing NK-cell markers.

The sequencing input was CD4+ T cells sorted from blood. The receptors originated from a woman between 18 and 29 years old in good health. Both conserved end residues are part of each CDR3. Fields, in order: D gene, J gene, clone size, V gene, CDR3 length, CDR3 protein, CDR3 DNA. A D gene is named only where the DNA matches it firmly. Size tells how often a clone was seen (once, few, many) or the class of an expanded clone, and some rows leave it out.

- TRBJ1-2 - TRBV29-1 16 CSVDVLQPAFNYGYTF TGCAGCGTTGACGTTTTACAGCCCGCATTTAACTATGGCTACACCTTC
- TRBJ1-2 - TRBV6-2/TRBV6-3 14 CASSYGENYYGYTF TGTGCCAGCAGTTACGGCGAGAACTACTATGGCTACACCTTC
- TRBJ1-1 many TRBV12-3/TRBV12-4 12 CASTLRSTEAFF TGTGCCAGCACCCTAAGATCTACTGAAGCTTTCTTT
- TRBJ2-2 - TRBV10-3 15 CAISESKSNTGELFF TGTGCCATCAGTGAGTCGAAGTCGAACACCGGGGAGCTGTTTTTT
- TRBJ2-3 - TRBV20-1 14 CSARSGTHTDTQYF TGCAGTGCTCGCTCCGGGACGCACACAGATACGCAGTATTTT
TRBD1 TRBJ2-3 few TRBV18 15 CASSPGTGDTDTQYF TGTGCCAGCTCCCCCGGGACAGGGGACACAGATACGCAGTATTTT
TRBD2 TRBJ2-2 - TRBV29-1 15 CSVGRGGVNTGELFF TGCAGCGTTGGACGCGGGGGGGTGAACACCGGGGAGCTGTTTTTT
TRBD1 TRBJ1-5 few TRBV15 16 CATSRVRTGDNQPQHF TGTGCCACCAGCAGAGTGAGGACAGGGGACAATCAGCCCCAGCATTTT
TRBD2 TRBJ2-7 - TRBV20-1 15 CSARDSSGASYEQYF TGCAGTGCTAGAGATTCAAGCGGGGCCTCCTACGAGCAGTACTTC
TRBD1 TRBJ1-1 - TRBV24-1 13 CATSASGGTEAFF TGTGCCACCAGTGCCTCAGGGGGCACTGAAGCTTTCTTT
- TRBJ2-2 few TRBV4-3 15 CASSGRGSNTGELFF TGCGCCAGCAGCGGCAGGGGATCGAACACCGGGGAGCTGTTTTTT
- TRBJ2-5 - TRBV9 15 CASSVLSSYEGTQYF TGTGCCAGCAGCGTTCTAAGCAGTTACGAGGGGACCCAGTACTTC
TRBD1 TRBJ1-1 - TRBV12-3/TRBV12-4 14 CASRADRVGTEAFF TGTGCCAGCAGAGCTGACAGGGTCGGTACTGAAGCTTTCTTT
- TRBJ2-7 few TRBV12-3/TRBV12-4 13 CAISDSGAYEQYF TGTGCCATCTCCGACAGTGGAGCCTACGAGCAGTACTTC
- TRBJ2-7 - TRBV11-1 17 CASSLRPVGSSSYEQYF TGTGCCAGCAGCCTACGGCCGGTCGGGTCCAGCTCCTACGAGCAGTACTTC
TRBD2 TRBJ2-1 few TRBV20-1 17 CSARVSGRSRGGNEQFF TGCAGTGCTAGAGTTAGCGGGAGATCAAGAGGGGGCAATGAGCAGTTCTTC
TRBD1 TRBJ1-1 - TRBV2 13 CASREDRETEAFF TGTGCCAGCAGAGAGGACAGGGAGACTGAAGCTTTCTTT
- TRBJ2-3 - TRBV5-5 15 CASSPRGVSTDKQYF TGTGCCAGCAGCCCCAGGGGGGTCAGCACAGATAAGCAGTATTTT
- TRBJ2-1 few TRBV7-9 16 CASSLGGPTLYNEQFF TGTGCCAGCAGCTTAGGGGGTCCAACCCTGTACAATGAGCAGTTCTTC
TRBD1 TRBJ2-3 few TRBV6-2/TRBV6-3 17 CASSYPIPGQKTDTQYF TGTGCCAGCAGTTACCCGATCCCGGGACAGAAAACAGATACGCAGTATTTT
TRBD2 TRBJ2-1 - TRBV7-8 19 CASSKRGLAGDGPYNEQFF TGTGCCAGCAGCAAACGGGGACTAGCGGGTGACGGCCCGTACAATGAGCAGTTCTTC
- TRBJ2-1 few TRBV9 16 CASSVGPPPSYNEQFF TGTGCCAGCAGCGTAGGGCCTCCTCCCTCCTACAATGAGCAGTTCTTC
- TRBJ1-1 - TRBV12-3/TRBV12-4 16 CASSLHRQGLNTEAFF TGTGCCAGCAGCCTTCATCGACAAGGGCTGAACACTGAAGCTTTCTTT
TRBD2 TRBJ2-1 once TRBV10-3 18 CAISEFGSGLAGMGEQFF TGTGCCATCAGTGAGTTTGGGTCCGGACTAGCGGGGATGGGTGAGCAGTTCTTC
- TRBJ2-1 few TRBV3-1 17 CASSHPRPSRSYNEQFF TGTGCCAGCAGCCACCCCCGACCGTCCCGCTCCTACAATGAGCAGTTCTTC
TRBD2 TRBJ2-1 few TRBV28 14 CASCSGGGLFEQFF TGTGCCAGCTGTAGCGGGGGGGGCCTTTTTGAGCAGTTCTTC
- TRBJ2-7 few TRBV20-1 15 CSANPPDRRNVEQYF TGCAGTGCGAATCCACCAGACCGTCGGAATGTAGAGCAGTACTTC
TRBD2 TRBJ2-7 - TRBV12-3/TRBV12-4 14 CASRLTSATYEQYF TGTGCCAGCAGGTTAACTAGCGCCACCTACGAGCAGTACTTC
TRBD2 TRBJ2-5 few TRBV20-1 15 CSARDPLAGYRTQYF TGCAGTGCTAGAGATCCACTAGCGGGGTATAGGACCCAGTACTTC
- TRBJ1-3 few TRBV5-1 12 CASSPTGNTIYF TGCGCCAGCAGCCCGACGGGAAACACCATATATTTT
- TRBJ2-1 few TRBV5-1 13 CASSLRNEREQFF TGCGCCAGCAGCTTGAGGAACGAGCGAGAGCAGTTCTTC
- TRBJ1-1 many TRBV29-1 15 CSVSPGWGMNTEAFF TGCAGCGTTTCCCCAGGCTGGGGGATGAACACTGAAGCTTTCTTT
- TRBJ2-1 - TRBV5-5 12 CASSLPDQEQFF TGTGCCAGCAGCTTGCCGGACCAGGAGCAGTTCTTC
- TRBJ1-1 - TRBV12-3/TRBV12-4 13 CATRGGASTEAFF TGTGCCACGCGGGGGGGCGCGAGCACTGAAGCTTTCTTT
- TRBJ2-3 few TRBV25-1 15 CASSDRGFSTDTQYF TGTGCCAGCAGTGATCGCGGGTTTAGCACAGATACGCAGTATTTT
- TRBJ1-2 few TRBV9 15 CASSAQGAPEYGYTF TGTGCCAGCAGCGCTCAGGGTGCTCCTGAGTATGGCTACACCTTC
TRBD1 TRBJ2-2 few TRBV3-1 16 CASSDLGTGNTGELFF TGTGCCAGCAGCGATCTAGGGACAGGGAACACCGGGGAGCTGTTTTTT
- TRBJ2-3 few TRBV9 14 CASSVAAATDTQYF TGTGCCAGCAGCGTAGCGGCAGCTACAGATACGCAGTATTTT
- TRBJ1-1 many TRBV25-1 12 CASRDGNTEAFF TGTGCCAGCAGGGATGGGAACACTGAAGCTTTCTTT
- TRBJ1-5 many TRBV12-3/TRBV12-4 13 CASSFGGNQPQHF TGTGCCAGCAGTTTTGGGGGAAATCAGCCCCAGCATTTT
- TRBJ2-1 few TRBV7-3 13 CASSLTYFDEQFF TGTGCCAGCAGCTTAACGTACTTCGATGAGCAGTTCTTC
- TRBJ2-5 few TRBV2 12 CASLGEQETQYF TGTGCCAGTTTGGGGGAACAAGAGACCCAGTACTTC
- TRBJ1-1 few TRBV12-3/TRBV12-4 14 CASSTLGMNTEAFF TGTGCCAGCAGCACGCTGGGGATGAACACTGAAGCTTTCTTT
- TRBJ2-1 - TRBV7-9 12 CASSLEWHEQFF TGTGCCAGCAGCTTAGAATGGCATGAGCAGTTCTTC
- TRBJ2-5 - TRBV20-1 12 CSARDEGETQYF TGCAGTGCCAGAGACGAAGGAGAGACCCAGTACTTC
TRBD1 TRBJ1-1 - TRBV19 16 CASSDPRQGMDTEAFF TGTGCCAGTAGTGACCCCCGACAGGGGATGGACACTGAAGCTTTCTTT
TRBD1 TRBJ1-2 many TRBV19 13 CATRQGIDYGYTF TGTGCCACCCGACAGGGGATTGACTATGGCTACACCTTC
TRBD1 TRBJ1-5 many TRBV12-3/TRBV12-4 15 CASSIGTGSNQPQHF TGTGCCAGCAGTATCGGGACAGGGAGCAATCAGCCCCAGCATTTT
TRBD1 TRBJ2-7 - TRBV29-1 12 CSVEQGADEQYF TGCAGCGTTGAACAGGGGGCTGACGAGCAGTACTTC
TRBD1 TRBJ2-1 - TRBV30 14 CAWNRDRGRNEQFF TGTGCCTGGAACCGGGACAGGGGGCGGAATGAGCAGTTCTTC
- TRBJ2-1 - TRBV25-1 14 CASVKSLASNEQFF TGTGCCAGCGTGAAGTCACTAGCTTCAAATGAGCAGTTCTTC